The following is a T cell receptor (beta chain) sequence with its context. This clonotype has just a few counts. The specificity of this receptor is unknown. No qualities accompany the bases; no much larger clone lies one base away. The sample originates from a study of identical twins (dated by TCRdb to between 2015 and 2016). Background for the entire study: The study deep-sequenced TCR alpha and beta repertoires from monozygotic twins, unrelated adults of various ages and cord blood to test whether fetal clonotypes persist. To rule out contamination, replicate twin experiments were performed at different times with different library preparation protocols. The investigation overall reported the following: Invariant T cells such as MAIT and iNKT could partly confound zero-insertion analyses, though diverse VJ usage argued against this for most clonotypes. Compared with coincidental sharing between unrelated individuals, out-of-frame TCR alpha sequences shared between twins showed an excess of sequences with low generation probability. Abundant cord blood beta clonotypes had fewer insertions, young adult naive repertoires showed a similar but weaker trend, and memory repertoires showed no such trend. Excess twin sharing in beta out-of-frame sequences was weaker because fewer shared sequences lowered the signal-to-noise ratio. Out-of-frame TCR alpha sharing in monozygotic twins was systematically underestimated by recombination models, whereas sharing between unrelated individuals was in agreement with the recombination models. Because the same donors could not be followed over many years, the conclusions depended on cross-sectional statistical analysis.

Receptor amplification or capture employed 5' RACE. Sequencing was carried out with an Illumina HiSeq 2000. A universal primer binding site was introduced by template switching, and a unique molecular identifier was present in the final cDNA, enabling accurate counting of TCR cDNA molecules. First-strand cDNA for TCR alpha and beta chains was synthesized from specific primers in the conserved constant-segment region. To control for contamination, each cDNA library was double barcoded with a SMART-Mk sample barcode plus Illumina barcodes. TruSeq adapter sequences along with Illumina sample barcodes were introduced in two successive PCR steps. The Illumina HiSeq platform was used with custom primers to sequence TCR alpha and beta cDNA libraries. The study's processing was this. MiGEC was used to process raw reads and extract unique molecular identifiers, and MiXCR was used to find CDR3 positions. For each individual, recombination models were inferred using an EM algorithm with the repgenHMM and IGoR tools. The analysis of shared clonotypes was done with the tcR package in R, with sharing normalized by the product of cloneset sizes. Out-of-frame nonproductive sequences were analyzed to study raw recombination free of thymic and clonal selection effects. TCRdb applied fastp at Q25 and MiXCR to the public reads, then kept only in-frame beta chains. Identical CDR3 proteins give one entry, which carries the most common genes and DNA. None of the V and J calls come from the authors' own analysis; TCRdb made them. This sample comprises under 500,000 distinct CDR3 sequences, roughly an eighth of them detected only once. The ten largest clonotypes hold more than 0.8% of the sample.

Between the V and J ends, shortened by 5 bases and 5 bases respectively, the junction contains 10 bases. The CDR3 measures 13 amino acids from cysteine to phenylalanine. Just the 39-base CDR3 DNA is kept, in frame starting at base 1. Every donor was a healthy Caucasian. Three pairs of female monozygotic twins, all aged roughly 18 to 30 years, were included in the twin cohort. CD4+ and CD8+ T cell populations were isolated with positive isolation kits from Invitrogen. This same sample was also taken into another study, of yellow fever vaccine responses in identical twins. Per the second study: The T cell response to vaccination in identical twins was reported by the authors to appear partly convergent and partly personalized. Focusing on identical twins, the study followed the T cell clones that responded to the vaccine, and did so with precision.

Sequencing was done on a sample of CD4+ T cells sorted from blood. The source of this sequence is a woman younger than 30 in good health. The chain is encoded by TRBV12-3 or TRBV12-4 joined to TRBJ2-1, with the D gene too uncertain to name. CDR3 region: CASSMTPNNEQFF. The nucleotide sequence is given as TGTGCCAGCAGTATGACACCAAACAATGAGCAGTTCTTC.